This T cell receptor (beta chain) was documented in a study of T cell responses to AZD1222 COVID-19 vaccine. The wider study: Both about-4-week and about-12-week second-dose recipients were combined. Overall study results and limits: A mostly white British donor set with more females was recruited, and clonal diversity was possibly underestimated.

Measured with immunoSEQ multiplex PCR; TCRdb has only the in-frame clones, and not every one. The profile shows some 140,000 clones, about 88% of them singletons. This CDR3 is built from 15 residues. CDR1 and CDR2 (germline): SGHVS, FQNEAQ. Trimming shortened V by 0 bases and J by 6 bases, and 14 bases separated the two germline ends. As regards this clone: What it recognizes is unknown.

This chain connects TRBV7-8 to TRBJ1-1; no clear D gene. This specimen was peripheral blood, taken on day 0 of AZD1222 vaccination. This clonotype was sampled from an adult in good health. CDR3 sequence (DNA): TGTGCCAGCAGCTTAGCATCTTCTAAAACCTCTGAAGCTTTCTTT. Translating gives CASSLASSKTSEAFF.